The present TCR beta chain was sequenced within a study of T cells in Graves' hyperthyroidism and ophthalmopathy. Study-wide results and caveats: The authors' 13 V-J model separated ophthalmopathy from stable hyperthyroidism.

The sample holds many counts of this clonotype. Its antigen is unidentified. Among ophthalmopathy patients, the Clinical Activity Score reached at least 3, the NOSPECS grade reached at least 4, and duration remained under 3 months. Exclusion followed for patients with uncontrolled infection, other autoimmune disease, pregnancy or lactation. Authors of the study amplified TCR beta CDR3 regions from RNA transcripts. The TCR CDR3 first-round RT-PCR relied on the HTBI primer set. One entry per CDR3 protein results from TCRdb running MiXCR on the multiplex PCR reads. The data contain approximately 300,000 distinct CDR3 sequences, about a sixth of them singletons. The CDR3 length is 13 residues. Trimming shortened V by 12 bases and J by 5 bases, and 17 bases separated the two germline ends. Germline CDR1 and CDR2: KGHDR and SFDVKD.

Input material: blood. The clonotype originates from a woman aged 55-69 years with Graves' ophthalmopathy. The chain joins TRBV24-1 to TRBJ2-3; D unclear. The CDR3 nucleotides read TGTGCCCCCCCAGTCCTTTCGGAAGATACGCAGTATTTT. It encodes CAPPVLSEDTQYF.